The 10 T cell receptor beta chains below come from one sample, sequenced in a study of shared clonotypes between healthy human individuals. Method: immunoSEQ multiplex PCR; TCRdb's copy keeps in-frame clones and lacks some. Of 2 million to 2.5 million clones listed, just under 95% were seen once; the top ten hold 0.3% to 0.45%. Sequenced material: naive CD4+ T cells from PBMCs. Noted subset: CD45RA+ positively selected. The receptors stem from a man aged 18 to 29 in good health. Some clones in this sample may be carry-over from other donors' samples.

V gene TRBV6-5 combines with J gene TRBJ2-7; 7 bases agree with TRBD2. This CDR3 has 11 amino acids. V gave up 6 bases and J gave up 8 bases; unmatched junction bases: 4. The germline gives CDR1 MNHEY, CDR2 SVGAGI. DNA for the CDR3: TGTGCCAGCAGAGCGGGGACTCAGCAGTACTTC. It specifies CASRAGTQQYF.

The V gene is TRBV5-1, the J gene TRBJ1-1; the D is unclear. The germline CDR1 and CDR2 sequences are SGHRS and YFSETQ. The CDR3 sequence is 15 residues long. Trimming pared 1 base from V and 2 bases from J, leaving 12 bases between. DNA for the CDR3: TGCGCCAGCAGCTTGTTGGCCAGTTTAAACACTGAAGCTTTCTTT. This translates into CASSLLASLNTEAFF.

The chain is built from TRBV6-1 and TRBJ2-1; no clear D gene. Germline V gene data show CDR1 as MNHNS and CDR2 as SASEGT. V dropped 4 bases and J dropped 7 bases, with 20 bases sitting between them. CDR3 length: 16 amino acids. CDR3 bases: TGTGCCAGCAGTGTGCCGCCGCAGACAACTACGAATGAGCAGTTCTTC. Translation gives CASSVPPQTTTNEQFF.

The chain joins TRBV28 to TRBJ2-5; possible D gene TRBD2, 6 bases. The CDR3 consists of 14 residues. V lost 4 bases to trimming and J lost 5 bases, with 14 bases between them. Germline V gives CDR1 MDHEN, CDR2 SYDVKM. In DNA, the CDR3 is TGTGCCAGCAGTTCAAGTCAGGCGGGGGAGACCCAGTACTTC. It yields the protein CASSSSQAGETQYF.

The chain joins TRBV10-3 to TRBJ1-1; 7 bases are a match to TRBD1. CDR3 length equals 13 residues. CDR1 and CDR2 (germline): ENHRY, SYGVKD. After removal of 6 bases from V and 6 bases from J, the junction contained 7 bases not matched to a gene. CDR3 region: CAIRPRDSPEAFF. DNA of the CDR3: TGTGCCATCAGGCCCCGGGACAGTCCTGAAGCTTTCTTT.

CDR3 sequence (DNA): TGTGCCAGCAGCGCTACGGCGGGCGCAGATACGCAGTATTTT. Translated, it gives CASSATAGADTQYF. The J gene is TRBJ2-3, the V gene TRBV11-3; D may be TRBD2 (5 bases). Trimming left V 5 bases short and J 4 bases short, with 13 bases between. CDR3 size: 14 residues. Looked up from germline, CDR1 is SGHNT and CDR2 is YENEEA.

This chain uses TRBV19 with TRBJ2-1; 8 positions match TRBD2. Losses at the gene ends were 6 bases for V and 7 bases for J; bases not matched to a gene: 17. The CDR3 length is 17 residues. Per the germline V gene, CDR1 is LNHDA and CDR2 is SQIVND (reference sequence). The CDR3 loop reads CASRQRETNTVRNEQFF. The CDR3 nucleotides are TGTGCCAGTAGACAGCGGGAGACGAATACAGTGAGGAATGAGCAGTTCTTC. Full variable domain (missing parts from reference TRBV19 and TRBJ2-1): DGGITQSPKYLFRKEGQNVTLSCEQNLNHDAMYWYRQDPGQGLRLIYYSQIVNDFQKGDIAEGYSVSREKKESFPLTVTSAQKNPTAFYLCASRQRETNTVRNEQFFGPGTRLTVL.

This chain connects TRBV4-3 to TRBJ1-3; D is unresolved. Looked up from germline, CDR1 is LGHNA and CDR2 is YSLEER. V was shortened by 0 bases and J by 0 bases, with 12 bases between the two germline ends. This CDR3 is built from 17 residues. CDR3 bases: TGCGCCAGCAGCCAAGAGGTATTCGCGCTCTCTGGAAACACCATATATTTT. Its translation is CASSQEVFALSGNTIYF.

The V and J genes are TRBV25-1 and TRBJ1-1, with 9 positions matching TRBD1. V was clipped by 6 bases and J by 3 bases; unmatched bases: 5. Germline CDR1 reads MGHDK; CDR2 reads SYGVNS. The CDR3 is 14 amino acids. The CDR3 here is CASRATGGDTEAFF. The CDR3 nucleotides are TGTGCCAGCAGGGCGACAGGGGGGGACACTGAAGCTTTCTTT.

The V gene is TRBV7-9, the J gene TRBJ2-1; TRBD1 matches at 9 bases. Germline-derived CDR1 and CDR2 are SEHNR and FQNEAQ (reference sequence). The J segment lost 2 bases and the V segment lost 4 bases, leaving 6 bases of the junction unmatched. The length of the CDR3 is 16 residues. CDR3 DNA sequence: TGTGCCAGCAGCTCCGAACAGGGGGCTACCTACAATGAGCAGTTCTTC. Translating it yields CASSSEQGATYNEQFF.